This T cell receptor (beta chain) was profiled in a study of CD8 T cells in Susac syndrome (dated by TCRdb to the late 2010s). In terms of the full investigation: Among the sequenced Susac syndrome patients, over five had clinically active disease and roughly 8 were in clinical remission. At the time of blood withdrawal, Susac syndrome patients were either therapy-naive, taking corticosteroids (with some also receiving IVIg), or on IVIg alone. The study used repertoire sequencing to test whether antigen drove CD8+ T cell activation and differentiation in Susac syndrome.

High-throughput TCR beta sequencing profiled peripheral blood CD8+ and CD4+ T cells from healthy donors, Susac syndrome patients and multiple sclerosis patients. Susac syndrome patients met recently defined diagnostic criteria for definite or probable disease. Bulk CD8+ and CD4+ T cells were purified magnetically by negative isolation, whereas CD8+ TEMRA cells were enriched by FACS. Blood was collected in EDTA tubes and processed within 24 hours, with PBMCs isolated through density gradient centrifugation. PBMCs intended for TCR sequencing were frozen in liquid nitrogen and were later thawed in a 37 degrees C water bath. Purity of sorted or isolated CD4+, CD8+ and CD8+ TEMRA cells was at least 90%. Results and caveats for the whole study, not just this receptor: In patients with Susac syndrome, the CD4+ T cell repertoire showed no detectable clonal expansion. The number of individuals in the TCR sequencing and HLA analysis was acknowledged as relatively small.

Including cysteine and phenylalanine, the CDR3 has 14 amino acids. Just the 42-base CDR3 DNA is kept, in frame starting at base 1. The germline V gene (reference sequence) specifies SEHNR as CDR1 and FQNEAQ as CDR2. The germline ends are 11 bases apart after V is trimmed by 2 bases and J by 4 bases. RNA was extracted with the RNeasy kit and roughly 0.45 to 1 ug was reverse transcribed using random hexamers. The immunoSEQ multiplex PCR assay, covering 54 Vbeta and 13 Jbeta segments, was used to amplify TCR beta CDR3 regions. PCR amplification bias was corrected by using a synthetic template baseline for primer optimization and computational correction. As for the original processing: Reads were assigned to V, D and J genes according to IMGT and analyzed in immunoSEQ Analyzer, with only productive sequences retained. Clonality was calculated as one minus the Shannon entropy normalized by log2 of the number of productive unique sequences. Public and private clones were assessed among the 100 most prevalent clones of each patient and control. A clone was defined as Susac-specific if it was absent from the healthy and MS cohorts, from around 960 published viral clones and from other ImmuneACCESS disease sequences. TCRdb's own reprocessing of the public reads used fastp at Q25 and MiXCR and kept productive beta chains. Every entry covers one CDR3 protein and lists the most common genes and DNA from its rows. These V and J calls are TCRdb output, not the study's own analysis. For this sample there are around 180,000 distinct CDR3 sequences; 90% to 95% appear just once. More than 0.095% of the sample rests with the top ten.

With regard to this clonotype: It has no known antigen specificity. No base quality information exists; no much larger clone differs at one position.

The chain is made from TRBV7-9 and TRBJ1-1; TRBD1 is a weak D gene call, 6 bases matching. The sequenced sample consisted of CD4+ T cells from PBMCs. The origin of this receptor is a human donor with Susac syndrome. The CDR3: CASSLTGQGTEAFF. The nucleotide sequence reads as follows: TGTGCCAGCAGCTTAACAGGGCAGGGCACTGAAGCTTTCTTT.